The 22 T cell receptor beta chains below all came from one sample that was sequenced in a study of T-cell reconstitution after alpha-beta-depleted transplantation in children. Library preparation (for TCRbeta) was performed with unique molecular identifiers. TCRdb re-analysed the PCR reads in MiXCR, keeping a single row per CDR3 protein. The data show some 200,000 distinct CDR3 sequences, roughly 7.5% seen once. Sequences were derived from PBMCs from the stem cell graft donor, sampled from the stem cell graft. These receptors came from a human donor who donated a stem cell graft to a child with Wiskott-Aldrich syndrome.

This clonotype occurred many times. The V and J genes are TRBV7-2 and TRBJ2-5; D is perhaps TRBD1 (5 bases). V lost 1 base and J lost 4, with 13 bases in between. Germline CDR1 reads SGHTA; CDR2 reads FQGNSA. This CDR3 contains 15 residues. CDR3 coding DNA: TGTGCCAGCAGCTTAGTGGCAGGGTTTGTAGAGACCCAGTACTTC. It codes for CASSLVAGFVETQYF.

In its sample, this clonotype was seen many times. The chain couples TRBV20-1 to TRBJ2-1; 10 bases agree with TRBD1. Germline V CDR1 and CDR2: DFQATT, SNEGSKA (reference sequence). V shed 4 bases, J shed 2 bases, and the junction held 11 bases outside the gene matches. The CDR3 has 17 amino acids. The chain's CDR3 is CSANGDRGSWPYNEQFF. CDR3 sequence (DNA): TGCAGTGCTAACGGGGACAGGGGATCGTGGCCCTACAATGAGCAGTTCTTC.

This clonotype came up a few times. The genes are TRBV5-1 and TRBJ2-3; 8 nucleotides agree with TRBD2. The trim removed 0 bases at V and 0 bases at J, leaving 6 bases unmatched. The CDR3 runs to 17 residues. CDR1 is SGHRS, CDR2 YFSETQ, per germline. CDR3 DNA: TGCGCCAGCAGCTTGGATCCCCGCGGGGGGAGCACAGATACGCAGTATTTT. Translation: CASSLDPRGGSTDTQYF.

This clonotype was recorded at least ten times. This chain's CDR3 is CAISSTGELFF. Here the CDR3 DNA reads TGTGCCATATCGAGCACCGGGGAGCTGTTTTTT. The V call is TRBV7-2, the J call TRBJ2-2; no firm D call. Trimming shortened V by 10 bases and J by 4 bases, and 7 bases separated the two germline ends. The CDR3 loop spans 11 amino acids. Germline V lookup: CDR1 SGHTA, CDR2 FQGNSA.

This clonotype was seen a few times. The rearrangement uses TRBV4-3 and TRBJ2-5; no clear D. The CDR3 sequence is 15 residues long. Germline CDR1 reads LGHNA; CDR2 reads YSLEER. V lost 1 base and J 0 bases, leaving 9 bases between the germline ends. The CDR3 nucleotides read TGCGCCAGCAGCCAAGGCATAGGGTACCAAGAGACCCAGTACTTC. Translation gives CASSQGIGYQETQYF.

The chain recombines TRBV30 with TRBJ1-1; D perhaps matches TRBD1 (5 bases). Germline V gives CDR1 GTSNPN, CDR2 SVGIG (reference sequence). Trimming took 5 bases from V and 2 from J, leaving 9 bases between them. The CDR3 covers 12 residues. CDR3 amino acids: CAWGGGNTEAFF. CDR3 nucleotide sequence: TGTGCCTGGGGGGGGGGAAACACTGAAGCTTTCTTT.

In this sample, this clonotype turned up many times. The chain couples TRBV20-1 to TRBJ1-5; TRBD1 is a possible D gene (6 bases). CDR3 length equals 14 residues. Germline V gene lookup returns CDR1 DFQATT and CDR2 SNEGSKA (reference sequence). Trimming cost V 4 bases and J 3 bases, with 13 bases left between them. The CDR3 nucleotides are TGCAGTGCTACCCTTAGGGGGGTCAATCAGCCCCAGCATTTT. Its translation: CSATLRGVNQPQHF.

This clonotype was detected ten times or more. The V call is TRBV6-2 or TRBV6-3, the J call TRBJ2-7; no reliable D call. Trimming took 4 bases from V and 6 from J, leaving 4 bases between them. The CDR3 has 10 amino acids. Germline CDR1 is MNHEY and CDR2 is SVGEGT. CDR3 protein: CASSSREQYF. For the CDR3, the DNA is TGTGCCAGCAGTTCACGCGAGCAGTACTTC.

This clonotype was seen many times. V is TRBV29-1 and J is TRBJ2-3; D is perhaps TRBD1 (6 bases). Trimming took off 7 bases at V and 3 bases at J, with 17 bases between the two ends. Germline V lookup: CDR1 SQVTM, CDR2 ANQGSEA. The CDR3 consists of 14 residues. CDR3 sequence: CSALTGRPTDTQYF. CDR3 in DNA: TGCAGCGCCTTAACAGGGCGCCCGACAGATACGCAGTATTTT.

The table lists this clonotype with many counts. CDR3 bases: TGTGCCATCAGTACCGACAGGGCCTCTAATGAAAAACTGTTTTTT. It codes for CAISTDRASNEKLFF. The chain recombines TRBV10-3 with TRBJ1-4, with 7 bases lining up with TRBD1. The length of the CDR3 is 15 residues. Germline CDR1 and CDR2: ENHRY and SYGVKD. The ends lost 5 bases at V and 3 bases at J; junction bases unmatched: 6.

This clonotype was seen repeatedly, ten times or more. The chain carries TRBV6-5 and TRBJ2-1; the match to TRBD1 covers 9 bases. The germline CDR1 and CDR2 sequences are MNHEY and SVGAGI. Trimming at V came to 2 bases and at J to 7 bases, leaving 3 bases not matched to a gene. This CDR3 is 14 amino acids long. CDR3 amino acids: CASSYDRGGNEQFF. The CDR3 nucleotides read TGTGCCAGCAGTTACGACAGGGGGGGGAATGAGCAGTTCTTC.

At least ten counts were recorded for this clonotype. This chain uses TRBV24-1 with TRBJ2-1, with D possibly matching TRBD1 (5 bases). The CDR3 is 14 amino acids. Germline V gives CDR1 KGHDR, CDR2 SFDVKD. V gave up 3 bases and J gave up 8 bases, with 13 bases separating them. CDR3 residues: CATSDGSQGYEQFF. The CDR3 coding sequence is TGTGCCACCAGTGATGGTAGTCAGGGTTATGAGCAGTTCTTC.

The sample holds many counts of this clonotype. The chain has TRBV2 and TRBJ1-3; TRBD1 agrees at 8 bases. This CDR3 is 16 amino acids long. After removal of 6 bases from V and 0 bases from J, the junction contained 7 bases not matched to a gene. CDR1 is SNHLY, CDR2 FYNNEI, per germline. CDR3 sequence: CASSEDRASSGNTIYF. In nucleotides, the CDR3 is TGTGCCAGCAGCGAGGACAGGGCGAGCTCTGGAAACACCATATATTTT. Supplemented by reference TRBV2 and TRBJ1-3, the full variable domain reads EPEVTQTPSHQVTQMGQEVILRCVPISNHLYFYWYRQILGQKVEFLVSFYNNEISEKSEIFDDQFSVERPDGSNFTLKIRSTKLEDSAMYFCASSEDRASSGNTIYFGEGSWLTVV.

This clonotype counts as large (0.1 to 1%). J is TRBJ2-3 and V is TRBV7-6; unclear D gene. The CDR3 contains 18 residues. Looked up from germline, CDR1 is SGHVS and CDR2 is FNYEAQ. The ends were cut back, 1 base at V and 5 bases at J, with 22 bases in the middle. In DNA form, the CDR3 reads TGTGCCAGCAGCTTAGGCTACCCGGCCTCGAGGAAAGGAGATACGCAGTATTTT. Its protein is CASSLGYPASRKGDTQYF.

This clonotype has at least ten counts. J is TRBJ2-5 and V is TRBV5-1, with 8 bases that match TRBD2. Germline loops: CDR1 SGHRS, CDR2 YFSETQ. The junction had 10 bases not matched to a gene; V was cut back by 0 bases and J by 3 bases. The CDR3 spans 17 residues. The CDR3 coding sequence is TGCGCCAGCAGCTTGGCGGGGGGGCCCGGACGAGAAGAGACCCAGTACTTC. This codes for CASSLAGGPGREETQYF.

There are many counts of this clonotype. V gene TRBV25-1 combines with J gene TRBJ1-4; D is possibly TRBD1 (6 bases). CDR3 length: 15 amino acids. The V gene lost 2 bases and the J gene lost 11 bases, with 18 bases spanning the gap. Germline V gives CDR1 MGHDK, CDR2 SYGVNS. The CDR3 reads CASSEKTTGGTKLFF. CDR3 bases: TGTGCCAGCAGTGAAAAGACGACAGGCGGGACGAAACTGTTTTTT.

There are many counts of this clonotype. V and J are TRBV29-1 and TRBJ1-1; D possibly corresponds to TRBD1 (5 bases). V dropped 6 bases and J dropped 7 bases, with 30 bases sitting between them. The CDR3 runs to 17 residues. Germline V gives CDR1 SQVTM, CDR2 ANQGSEA. CDR3 amino acids: CSVQPRGGPKLKNEAFF. The CDR3 coding sequence is TGCAGCGTGCAGCCCCGTGGGGGTCCAAAATTAAAAAATGAAGCTTTCTTT.

The gene calls are TRBV20-1 and TRBJ2-7; 10 bases are a match to TRBD2. There are 15 residues in the CDR3. Germline V lookup: CDR1 DFQATT, CDR2 SNEGSKA (reference sequence). V shed 0 bases and J 7 bases; nucleotides not matched to a gene: 9. CDR3 sequence: CSARDASGRAGEQYF. The CDR3 region has the DNA TGCAGTGCTAGAGACGCCAGCGGGAGGGCTGGGGAGCAGTACTTC.

This clonotype has a count of ten or more. The CDR3 sequence: CSSASTTDTQYF. CDR3 bases: TGCAGTTCCGCCTCGACGACAGATACGCAGTATTTT. The chain recombines TRBV20-1 with TRBJ2-3; D is ambiguous. V dropped 8 bases and J dropped 3 bases, with 12 bases sitting between them. CDR3 length: 12 amino acids. The germline V gene has CDR1 DFQATT and CDR2 SNEGSKA (reference sequence).

The genes are TRBV4-1 and TRBJ2-5; 10 positions match TRBD2. Trimming took 4 bases from V and 5 from J; bases not matched to a gene: 7. CDR3 length: 15 amino acids. In germline, CDR1 is MGHRA, CDR2 YSYEKL. CDR3 DNA sequence: TGCGCCAGCAGCCTCCAAGCGGGAGGGTGGGAGACCCAGTACTTC. Amino acid sequence: CASSLQAGGWETQYF.

In its sample, this clonotype was seen many times. The chain couples TRBV6-5 to TRBJ1-2; D unresolved. V shed 2 bases and J shed 5 bases, with 3 bases lying between them. This CDR3 has 11 residues. Germline CDR1 reads MNHEY; CDR2 reads SVGAGI. The CDR3 here is CASSYGYGYTF. In nucleotides, the CDR3 is TGTGCCAGCAGTTACGGGTATGGCTACACCTTC.

This clonotype has ten or more counts. The chain carries TRBV2 and TRBJ2-7, with 9 bases identical to TRBD1. CDR1 SNHLY and CDR2 FYNNEI come from the germline V gene. This CDR3 spans 13 amino acids. V gave up 7 bases and J gave up 1 base; unmatched junction bases: 2. The CDR3 coding sequence is TGTGCCAGCAACGGACAGGGGTCCTACGAGCAGTACTTC. It specifies CASNGQGSYEQYF. Filled out from reference TRBV2 and TRBJ2-7, the complete variable domain reads EPEVTQTPSHQVTQMGQEVILRCVPISNHLYFYWYRQILGQKVEFLVSFYNNEISEKSEIFDDQFSVERPDGSNFTLKIRSTKLEDSAMYFCASNGQGSYEQYFGPGTRLTVT.